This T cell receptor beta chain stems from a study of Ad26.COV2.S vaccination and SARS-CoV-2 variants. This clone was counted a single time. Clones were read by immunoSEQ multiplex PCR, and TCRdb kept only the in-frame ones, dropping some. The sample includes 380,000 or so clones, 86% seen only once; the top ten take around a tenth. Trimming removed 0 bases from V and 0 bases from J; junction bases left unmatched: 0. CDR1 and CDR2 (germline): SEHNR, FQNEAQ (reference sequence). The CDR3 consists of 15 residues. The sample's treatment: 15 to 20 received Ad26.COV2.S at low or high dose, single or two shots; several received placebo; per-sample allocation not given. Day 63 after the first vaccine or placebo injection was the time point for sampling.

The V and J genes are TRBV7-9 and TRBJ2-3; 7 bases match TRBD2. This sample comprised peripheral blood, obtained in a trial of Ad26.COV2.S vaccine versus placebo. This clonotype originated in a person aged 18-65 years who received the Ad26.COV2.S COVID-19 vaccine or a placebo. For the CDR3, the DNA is TGTGCCAGCAGCTTAGCGGGAGGGAGCACAGATACGCAGTATTTT. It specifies CASSLAGGSTDTQYF.